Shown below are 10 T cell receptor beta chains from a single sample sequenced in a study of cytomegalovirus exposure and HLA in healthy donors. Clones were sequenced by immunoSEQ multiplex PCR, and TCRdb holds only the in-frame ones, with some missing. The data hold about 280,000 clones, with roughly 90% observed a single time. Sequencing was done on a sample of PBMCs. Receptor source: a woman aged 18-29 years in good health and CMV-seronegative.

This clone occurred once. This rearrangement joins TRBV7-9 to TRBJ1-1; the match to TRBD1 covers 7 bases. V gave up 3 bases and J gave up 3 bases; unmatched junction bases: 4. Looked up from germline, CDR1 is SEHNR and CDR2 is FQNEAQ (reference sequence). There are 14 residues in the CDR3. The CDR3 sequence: CASSLTTGDTEAFF. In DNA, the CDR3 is TGTGCCAGCAGCTTGACTACAGGGGACACTGAAGCTTTCTTT.

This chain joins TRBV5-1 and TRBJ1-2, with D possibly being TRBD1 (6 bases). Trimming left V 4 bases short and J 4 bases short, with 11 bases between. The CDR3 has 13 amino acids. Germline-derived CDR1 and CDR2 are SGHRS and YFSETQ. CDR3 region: CASSMDSFYGYTF. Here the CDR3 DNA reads TGCGCCAGCAGCATGGACAGCTTCTATGGCTACACCTTC.

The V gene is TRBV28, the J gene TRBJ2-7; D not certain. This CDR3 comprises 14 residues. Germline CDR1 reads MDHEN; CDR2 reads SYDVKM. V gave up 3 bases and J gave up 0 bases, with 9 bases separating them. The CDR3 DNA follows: TGTGCCAGCAGTTTGGCAGGAAGCTCCTACGAGCAGTACTTC. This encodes CASSLAGSSYEQYF. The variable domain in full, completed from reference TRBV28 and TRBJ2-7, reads DVKVTQSSRYLVKRTGEKVFLECVQDMDHENMFWYRQDPGLGLRLIYFSYDVKMKEKGDIPEGYSVSREKKERFSLILESASTNQTSMYLCASSLAGSSYEQYFGPGTRLTVT.

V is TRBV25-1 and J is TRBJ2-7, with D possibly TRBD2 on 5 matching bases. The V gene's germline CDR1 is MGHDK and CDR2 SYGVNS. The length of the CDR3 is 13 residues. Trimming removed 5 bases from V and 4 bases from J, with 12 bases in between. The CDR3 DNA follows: TGTGCCAGCAGTCAGGACTTTCTGTACGAGCAGTACTTC. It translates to CASSQDFLYEQYF.

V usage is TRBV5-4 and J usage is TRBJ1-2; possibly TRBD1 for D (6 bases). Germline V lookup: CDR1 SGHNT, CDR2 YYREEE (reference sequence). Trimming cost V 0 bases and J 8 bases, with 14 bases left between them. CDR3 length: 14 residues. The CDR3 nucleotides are TGTGCCAGCAGCTTGGACAGGGAAGAAGAGGGCTACACCTTC. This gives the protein CASSLDREEEGYTF.

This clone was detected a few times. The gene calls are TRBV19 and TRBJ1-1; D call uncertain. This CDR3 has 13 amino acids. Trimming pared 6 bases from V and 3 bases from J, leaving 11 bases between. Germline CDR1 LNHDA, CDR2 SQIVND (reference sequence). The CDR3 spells CASSSDSYTEAFF. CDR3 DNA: TGTGCCAGTAGCTCAGACTCTTACACTGAAGCTTTCTTT.

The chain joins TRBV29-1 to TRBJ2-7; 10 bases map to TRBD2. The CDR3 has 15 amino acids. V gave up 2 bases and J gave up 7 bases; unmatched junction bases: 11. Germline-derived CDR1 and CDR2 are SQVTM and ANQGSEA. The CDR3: CSVESPSSGSREQYF. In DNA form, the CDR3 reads TGCAGCGTTGAAAGTCCGTCTAGCGGGAGTCGTGAGCAGTACTTC.

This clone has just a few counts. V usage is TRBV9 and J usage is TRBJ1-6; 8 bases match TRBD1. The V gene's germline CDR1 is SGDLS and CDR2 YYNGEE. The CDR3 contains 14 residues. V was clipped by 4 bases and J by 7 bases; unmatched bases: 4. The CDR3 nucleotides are TGTGCCAGCAGCCGTGGACAGGGAAATTCACCCCTCCACTTT. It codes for CASSRGQGNSPLHF. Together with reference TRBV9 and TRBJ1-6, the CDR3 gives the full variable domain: DSGVTQTPKHLITATGQRVTLRCSPRSGDLSVYWYQQSLDQGLQFLIQYYNGEERAKGNILERFSAQQFPDLHSELNLSSLELGDSALYFCASSRGQGNSPLHFGNGTRLTVT.

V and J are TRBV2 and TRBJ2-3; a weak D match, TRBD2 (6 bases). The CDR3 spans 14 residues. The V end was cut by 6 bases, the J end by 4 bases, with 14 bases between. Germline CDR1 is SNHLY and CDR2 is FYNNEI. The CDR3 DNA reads TGTGCCAGCAGCGGGGGACCGGGACCAGATACGCAGTATTTT. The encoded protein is CASSGGPGPDTQYF.

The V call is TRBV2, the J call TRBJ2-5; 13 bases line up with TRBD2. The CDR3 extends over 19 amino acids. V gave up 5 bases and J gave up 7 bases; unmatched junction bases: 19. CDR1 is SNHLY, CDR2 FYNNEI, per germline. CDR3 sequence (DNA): TGTGCCAGCAGTCCTCTCGGGACTAGCGGGATGGCGGCTAGGGGGACCCAGTACTTC. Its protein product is CASSPLGTSGMAARGTQYF. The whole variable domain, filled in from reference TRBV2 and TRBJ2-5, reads EPEVTQTPSHQVTQMGQEVILRCVPISNHLYFYWYRQILGQKVEFLVSFYNNEISEKSEIFDDQFSVERPDGSNFTLKIRSTKLEDSAMYFCASSPLGTSGMAARGTQYFGPGTRLLVL.